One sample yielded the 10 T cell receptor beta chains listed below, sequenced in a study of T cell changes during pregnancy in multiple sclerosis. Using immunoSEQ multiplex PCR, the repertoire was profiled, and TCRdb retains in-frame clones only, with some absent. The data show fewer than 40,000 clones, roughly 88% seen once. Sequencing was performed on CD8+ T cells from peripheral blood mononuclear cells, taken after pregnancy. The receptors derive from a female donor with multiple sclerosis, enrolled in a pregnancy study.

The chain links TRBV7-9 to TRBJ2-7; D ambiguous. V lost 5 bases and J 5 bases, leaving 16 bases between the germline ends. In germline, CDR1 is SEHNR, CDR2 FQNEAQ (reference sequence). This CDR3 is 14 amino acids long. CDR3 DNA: TGTGCCAGCAGCCCCGAGGTCCCGGTCCACGAGCAGTACTTC. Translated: CASSPEVPVHEQYF.

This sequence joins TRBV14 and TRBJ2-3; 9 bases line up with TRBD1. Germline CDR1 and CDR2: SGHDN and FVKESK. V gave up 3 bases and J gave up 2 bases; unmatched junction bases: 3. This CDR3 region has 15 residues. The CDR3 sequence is CASSHTGGVTDTQYF. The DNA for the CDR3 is TGTGCCAGCAGCCACACAGGGGGCGTCACAGATACGCAGTATTTT.

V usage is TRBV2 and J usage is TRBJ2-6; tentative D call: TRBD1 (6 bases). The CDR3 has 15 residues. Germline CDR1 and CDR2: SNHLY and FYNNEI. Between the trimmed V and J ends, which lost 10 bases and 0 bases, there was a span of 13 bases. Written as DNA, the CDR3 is TGTGCCACACCAAGCAGGGGCTCTGGGGCCAACGTCCTGACTTTC. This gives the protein CATPSRGSGANVLTF.

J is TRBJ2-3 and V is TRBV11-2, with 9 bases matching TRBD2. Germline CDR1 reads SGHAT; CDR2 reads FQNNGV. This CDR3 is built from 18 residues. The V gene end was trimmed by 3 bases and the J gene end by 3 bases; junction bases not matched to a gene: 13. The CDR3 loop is CASSFSPLLAGATDTQYF. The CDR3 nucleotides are TGTGCCAGCAGCTTCTCCCCCCTGTTAGCGGGAGCAACAGATACGCAGTATTTT.

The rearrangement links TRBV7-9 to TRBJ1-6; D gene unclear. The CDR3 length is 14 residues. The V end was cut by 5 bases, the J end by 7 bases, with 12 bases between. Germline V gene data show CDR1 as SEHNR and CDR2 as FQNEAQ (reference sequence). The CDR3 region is CASSPKSGNSPLHF. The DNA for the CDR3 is TGTGCCAGCAGCCCTAAGTCCGGGAATTCACCCCTCCACTTT. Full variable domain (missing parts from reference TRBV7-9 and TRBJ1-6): DTGVSQNPRHKITKRGQNVTFRCDPISEHNRLYWYRQTLGQGPEFLTYFQNEAQLEKSRLLSDRFSAERPKGSFSTLEIQRTEQGDSAMYLCASSPKSGNSPLHFGNGTRLTVT.

The DNA of the CDR3 is TGCGCCAGCAGTGGGGGGGCTGTTGAAGGCTACACCTTC. It codes for CASSGGAVEGYTF. The chain uses TRBV5-1 and TRBJ1-2; tentatively, D is TRBD1 (6 bases). The CDR3 consists of 13 residues. Trimming cost V 5 bases and J 8 bases, with 16 bases left between them. Germline CDR1 and CDR2: SGHRS and YFSETQ.

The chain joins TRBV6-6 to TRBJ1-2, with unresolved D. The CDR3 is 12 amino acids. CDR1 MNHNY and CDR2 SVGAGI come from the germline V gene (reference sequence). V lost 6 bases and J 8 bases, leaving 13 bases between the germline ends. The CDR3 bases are TGTGCCAGCAGCAGTCCGGGGAACGGCTACACCTTC. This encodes CASSSPGNGYTF.

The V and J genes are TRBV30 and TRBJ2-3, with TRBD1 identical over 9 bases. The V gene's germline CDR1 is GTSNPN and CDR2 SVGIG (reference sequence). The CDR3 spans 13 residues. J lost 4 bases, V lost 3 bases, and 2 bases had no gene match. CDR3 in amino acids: CAWRDRGADTQYF. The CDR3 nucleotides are TGTGCCTGGAGGGACAGGGGCGCAGATACGCAGTATTTT.

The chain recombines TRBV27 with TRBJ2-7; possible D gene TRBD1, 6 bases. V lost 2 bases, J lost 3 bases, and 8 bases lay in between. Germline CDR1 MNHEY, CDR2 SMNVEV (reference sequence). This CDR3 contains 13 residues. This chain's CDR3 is CASSLPGDYEQYF. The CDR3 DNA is TGTGCCAGCAGTTTACCAGGGGACTACGAGCAGTACTTC.

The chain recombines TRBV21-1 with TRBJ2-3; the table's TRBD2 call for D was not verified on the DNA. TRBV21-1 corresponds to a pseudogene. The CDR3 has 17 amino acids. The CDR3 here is CASSTQGGAGGPDTQYF. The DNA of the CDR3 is TGTGCCAGCAGCACTCAAGGGGGAGCGGGGGGGCCAGATACGCAGTATTTT.